Given below is one T cell receptor (beta chain) in context. Its antigen specificity is not known. Base qualities were left out, and no much larger clone turns up one base away. The collaborating institutions used their own protocols to collect whole blood in K2EDTA tubes. Collaborator samples were shipped for TCRbeta analysis as frozen whole blood, isolated PBMCs, or DNA extracted from either sample type. Taken from cysteine to phenylalanine, the CDR3 has 17 residues. CDR3 DNA only is kept here, 51 bases in frame from base 1. The germline V gene (reference sequence) gives CDR1 as LNHDA and CDR2 as SQIVND. Relative to germline, V is missing 1 base and J is missing 4 bases, with 4 bases of the junction outside any gene match. The data stem from a study of blood T cell repertoires in COVID-19 (TCRdb year 2020). Regarding the research as a whole: Collaborator samples came from the United States, Italy and Spain and covered acute and convalescent phases of COVID-19. The material from the prospective study consisted of cDNA or gDNA derived from T cells, B-cell-depleted T cells, or PBMCs. Deeply sampled blood TCRbeta repertoires from subjects exposed to, actively infected with, or recovered from COVID-19 were included in the dataset. The repertoires were released in a freely available public database intended as a resource for research on the immune response to SARS-CoV-2. The samples were drawn from the first 160 participants of the ongoing ImmuneRACE study and from 950 to 1,500 subjects provided by 6 global collaborators. A de-identified subject ID, COVID-19 status, age in years and sex were almost always included in the sample metadata. Where HLA class I and class II types were available, the types were taken from metadata supplied by the sample provider, not from assay-based typing. The study at large found these results: How much clinical and demographic metadata was included differed by source and by participant, and the metadata was provided uncurated.

TCRbeta CDR3 regions were amplified from genomic DNA by means of the immunoSEQ Assay, a bias-controlled multiplex PCR. As for the authors' bioinformatics: The number of nucleated cells in each sample was estimated by amplification of reference gene primers within the assay. To quantify the absolute abundance of each unique TCRbeta CDR3 rearrangement, sequence reads were collapsed and filtered. For each sample, productive Simpson clonality was calculated as the square root of Simpson's diversity index across productive rearrangements. TCRdb obtained this table from immuneACCESS and retained in-frame rearrangements with V and J assigned. These tables miss some clones; where compared with another copy, unresolved V genes account for less than half of the shortfall, and the remainder is unexplained. V, J and clone size derive from that table, while D and trimming were established from the DNA sequence. The sample table lists approximately 190,000 clones, around 77% of them with a count of one. The ten largest clones take up roughly a sixth of the sample.

The rearrangement joined TRBV19 to TRBJ2-3, with 14 junctional bases fitting TRBD2. Sequences were obtained from peripheral blood. This sequence originates from a man aged 60 to 75 with active or convalescent COVID-19. The nucleotides read TGTGCCAGTAGTATAGCCCCGGGACTAGCGGGAGCAGATACGCAGTATTTT. Translated, this gives CASSIAPGLAGADTQYF. The CDR3 plus the reference TRBV19 and TRBJ2-3 genes for the other parts give the full variable domain: DGGITQSPKYLFRKEGQNVTLSCEQNLNHDAMYWYRQDPGQGLRLIYYSQIVNDFQKGDIAEGYSVSREKKESFPLTVTSAQKNPTAFYLCASSIAPGLAGADTQYFGPGTRLTVL.